Listed below are T cell receptor beta chains from one sample, sequenced in a study of Graves' ophthalmopathy and Graves' hyperthyroidism. TCRdb fed the multiplex PCR reads into MiXCR, producing one record per CDR3 protein. Among around 470,000 distinct CDR3 sequences listed, over 13% were seen once. Sequencing used blood. The receptors originated from a woman in her twenties or thirties with Graves' ophthalmopathy. Each CDR3 is given with its conserved first and last residue. D genes are given only for firm matches. Clone size is given for some rows only: seen once, a few or many times, or a class if the clone is expanded.

J	D	V	size	DNA	CDR3
TRBJ2-7	TRBD2	TRBV6-5	-	TGTGCCAGCAGTTACTCCTCGTGGGCGGGAGGGGCCTACGAGCAGTACTTC	CASSYSSWAGGAYEQYF
TRBJ2-6	-	TRBV5-1	many	TGCGCCAGCAGCCACCTTGGTGCGGACTCTGGGGCCAACGTCCTGACTTTC	CASSHLGADSGANVLTF
TRBJ1-2	-	TRBV12-3/TRBV12-4	few	TGTGCCAGCAGTTTCGGGGCGTTGGACTATGGCTACACCTTC	CASSFGALDYGYTF
TRBJ1-2	-	TRBV28	many	TGTGCCAGCTGGAACCGGGACTTTTTGGGCGGCTACACCTTC	CASWNRDFLGGYTF
TRBJ2-4	TRBD2	TRBV7-2	many	TGTGCCAGCAAAACGGGGGGGCATCGGAACATTCAGTACTTC	CASKTGGHRNIQYF
TRBJ1-2	-	TRBV6-1	many	TGTGCCAGCAGCCAGGACGGAATCTATGGCTACACCTTC	CASSQDGIYGYTF
TRBJ1-1	-	TRBV15	many	TGTGCCACCAGCAGAGATTTTGTAGGGCAGGGAAGTGAAGCTTTCTTT	CATSRDFVGQGSEAFF
TRBJ2-7	TRBD2	TRBV11-3	many	TGTGCCAGCAGCCAGGGACTAAACTACGAGCAGTACTTC	CASSQGLNYEQYF
TRBJ2-2	-	TRBV6-1	many	TGTGCCAGCAGTGAAGTGTTGGGACATAGGAACACCGGGGAGCTGTTTTTT	CASSEVLGHRNTGELFF
TRBJ1-3	-	TRBV6-5	many	TGTGCCAGCAGCTATACGGGCCAACCTTCGGGAAACACCATATATTTT	CASSYTGQPSGNTIYF
TRBJ1-1	-	TRBV10-3	many	TGTGCCATCAGTGATAGGGTCCTGAACACTGAAGCTTTCTTT	CAISDRVLNTEAFF